This T cell receptor (beta chain) was found in a study of shared clonotypes between healthy human individuals. The study, taken as a whole, reports: Sorted-subset sequencing was shown by rarefaction to be incomplete despite large depth.

In replicate PCRs of sorted subsets, approximately 210 ng DNA, approximately 30,000 T cell genomes, was used. Produced via immunoSEQ multiplex PCR; TCRdb's table is partial and in-frame only. The table has more than 550,000 clones, over 55% seen once; the top ten hold more than 1.5%. The length of the CDR3 is 13 residues. J lost 5 bases, V lost 10 bases, and 6 bases had no gene match. Germline V CDR1 and CDR2: MNHNY, SVGAGI (reference sequence). As for this clone: The antigen is undetermined.

The sequence derives from a woman younger than 45 in good health. Sequences were obtained from memory CD4+ T cells sorted from blood. The subset is: CD45RA-negative fraction. The chain recombines TRBV6-6 with TRBJ2-5; 11 nucleotides match TRBD2. This CDR3 is CATVVAGGETQYF. The CDR3, as DNA: TGTGCCACCGTAGTAGCGGGAGGGGAGACCCAGTACTTC.